A selection of T cell receptor beta chains follows, all from one sample in a study of cytomegalovirus exposure and HLA in healthy donors. Libraries were prepared by immunoSEQ multiplex PCR; TCRdb keeps only in-frame clonotypes and omits some of them. This sample carries 160,000 or so clones, 82% of them seen once, and the ten largest clones take 6.5% to 7.5%. Sequenced input: PBMCs. These receptors originate from a woman aged 45-60 years in good health and CMV-seropositive. Both conserved end residues are part of each CDR3. The D gene is left open where the match is weak. A clone size is listed for some rows: how often the clone was seen (once, few, many), or a class if it is expanded.

abundance	v_gene	j_gene	d_gene	CDR3nt	CDR3aa
.	TRBV6-6	TRBJ1-1	.	TGTGCCGGGGGGTATCCTGAAGCTTTCTTT	CAGGYPEAFF
.	TRBV6-5	TRBJ2-3	TRBD1	TGTGCCAGCAGTTTCGGGACAGGGGATACGCAGTATTTT	CASSFGTGDTQYF
.	TRBV5-6	TRBJ2-2	TRBD1	TGTGCCAGCAGCCGAAGAATCGGGACAGGGGGGTTGCGTACCGGGGAGCTGTTTTTT	CASSRRIGTGGLRTGELFF
.	TRBV27	TRBJ1-5	.	TGTGCCAGCAGTTTCCGGGGGGTGGATCAGCCCCAGCATTTT	CASSFRGVDQPQHF
.	TRBV4-3	TRBJ2-1	.	TGCGCCAGCAGCCAAGAGTGGTTGGCGTGGGGCTCCTTGAATGAGCAGTTCTTC	CASSQEWLAWGSLNEQFF
.	TRBV10-3	TRBJ2-7	.	TGTGCCATCAGTGAGGTAGAGGGATTGACCTACGAGCAGTACTTC	CAISEVEGLTYEQYF
.	TRBV2	TRBJ2-3	.	TGTGCCCGCTCCTTCGGGGATACGCAGTATTTT	CARSFGDTQYF
.	TRBV27	TRBJ2-2	.	TGTGCCAGCAGACCCGACAGGAACACCGGGGAGCTGTTTTTT	CASRPDRNTGELFF
.	TRBV29-1	TRBJ2-2	.	TGCAGCGTTGGAAGGGGTGGCACCGGGGAGCTGTTTTTT	CSVGRGGTGELFF
.	TRBV7-3	TRBJ1-6	.	TGTGCCAGCAGCACGGACAGAGATTCACCCCTCCACTTT	CASSTDRDSPLHF
.	TRBV18	TRBJ2-7	TRBD2	TGTGCCAGCTCGGGGACTAGCGGGGGGTCCTACGAGCAGTACTTC	CASSGTSGGSYEQYF
.	TRBV19	TRBJ2-1	TRBD1	TGTGCCAGTAGTATTTGGCAGGGGGCTAATAATGAGCAGTTCTTC	CASSIWQGANNEQFF
.	TRBV6-6	TRBJ1-5	TRBD1	TGTGCCAGCGGTGGACAGGGACATCAGCCCCAGCATTTT	CASGGQGHQPQHF
few	TRBV12-1	TRBJ2-2	.	TGTGCCAGCAGCACTAGCGGGACACAAAACACCGGGGAGCTGTTTTTT	CASSTSGTQNTGELFF
.	TRBV6-5	TRBJ1-4	TRBD1	TGTGCCAGCAGTTACTATTGGGACAGAGCTAATGAAAAACTGTTTTTT	CASSYYWDRANEKLFF
.	TRBV11-2	TRBJ1-1	.	TGTGCCAGCAGCTTAGACTGGGAGACTGAAGCTTTCTTT	CASSLDWETEAFF
.	TRBV10-2	TRBJ2-7	.	TGCGCCAGCAGTTCGTCAGGGTCCTACGAGCAGTACTTC	CASSSSGSYEQYF
.	TRBV6-5	TRBJ2-7	TRBD1	TGTGCCAGCAGTTACTCGGGGACAGGGGGCTACGAGCAGTACTTC	CASSYSGTGGYEQYF
.	TRBV18	TRBJ1-1	.	TGTGCCAGCTCACCGGGCCTGAACACTGAAGCTTTCTTT	CASSPGLNTEAFF
.	TRBV20-1	TRBJ1-1	.	TGCAGTGCTAGGGACAGCGAACAAGCTTTCTTT	CSARDSEQAFF
.	TRBV5-1	TRBJ1-3	.	TGCGCCAGCAGCCCCGGGGGGGAGAGTTCTGGAAACACCATATATTTT	CASSPGGESSGNTIYF
few	TRBV5-8	TRBJ1-2	TRBD1	TGTGCCAGCAGCTTGACAGGGGAAAATGGCTACACCTTC	CASSLTGENGYTF
.	TRBV19	TRBJ1-5	.	TGTGCCAGTAGTTTCTCTCGAGGCAGTAGCAATCAGCCCCAGCATTTT	CASSFSRGSSNQPQHF
once	TRBV7-8	TRBJ2-3	TRBD2	TGTGCCAGCAGCCCCCGGGGGGGACCAGATACGCAGTATTTT	CASSPRGGPDTQYF
.	TRBV6-1	TRBJ1-4	TRBD1	TGTGCCAGCAGTTCCGGACAGGTTTTGGGGGAAAAACTGTTTTTT	CASSSGQVLGEKLFF
.	TRBV9	TRBJ2-7	.	TGTGCCAGCAGTCGTAGGACAGAACCCAACTACGAGCAGTACTTC	CASSRRTEPNYEQYF
once	TRBV6-1	TRBJ2-1	.	TGTGCCAGCAGTGAAGCAGGAGGGGTGTCCTCCTACAATGAGCAGTTCTTC	CASSEAGGVSSYNEQFF
.	TRBV5-1	TRBJ1-1	.	TGCGCCAGCAGCTTGGGCGGGGGAATGAACACTGAAGCTTTCTTT	CASSLGGGMNTEAFF
.	TRBV29-1	TRBJ1-4	.	TGCAGCGTTACAGGGCAGGTTAATGAAAAACTGTTTTTT	CSVTGQVNEKLFF
few	TRBV28	TRBJ2-7	TRBD1	TGTGCCAGCAGTACAGGACAGGGTCGCTCCGAGCAGTACTTC	CASSTGQGRSEQYF
.	TRBV29-1	TRBJ2-1	TRBD2	TGCAGCGTAGCGGGGTCCCACAATGAGCAGTTCTTC	CSVAGSHNEQFF
.	TRBV5-1	TRBJ1-2	.	TGCGCCAGCAGCTGGATGGACAGCCAGTATGGCTACACCTTC	CASSWMDSQYGYTF
.	TRBV7-6	TRBJ2-1	TRBD1	TGTGCCAGCAGCTTGACCGCCGGTCGTGGGACAGGGCGTTACAATGAGCAGTTCTTC	CASSLTAGRGTGRYNEQFF
.	TRBV19	TRBJ2-7	TRBD1	TGTGCCAGTAGTATTTTGGGGACAGGCCTATACGAGCAGTACTTC	CASSILGTGLYEQYF
.	TRBV19	TRBJ2-1	TRBD1	TGTGCCAGTAGTATAAGCGCAGGGGGCGCCTACAATGAGCAGTTCTTC	CASSISAGGAYNEQFF
.	TRBV19	TRBJ1-1	TRBD1	TGTGCCAGTAGTGCGGTGACAGGGGGGAACGCTGAAGCTTTCTTT	CASSAVTGGNAEAFF
.	TRBV11-2	TRBJ2-2	TRBD2	TGTGCAAGCAGCTTGACTAGCGGGGGGTGTTGTGGCGGGGAGCTGTTTTTT	CASSLTSGGCCGGELFF